The TCR beta chain under discussion was sequenced for a study of blood T cell repertoires in COVID-19. Study summary: Material from acute and convalescent COVID-19 was sourced from the United States, Italy and Spain. In each case, the material was cDNA or gDNA derived from T cells, B-cell-depleted T cells, or PBMCs.

CDR1 is SQVTM, CDR2 ANQGSEA, per germline. V was clipped by 4 bases and J by 1 base; unmatched bases: 11. CDR3 length: 16 residues. Original handling: Estimated nucleated cell counts came from reference gene primer amplification. The assay was immunoSEQ multiplex PCR, and TCRdb's table has in-frame clones only and misses some. Clone size and V and J calls were adopted from that table, with D and trimming inferred from the DNA. The repertoire holds 150,000 or so clones, with roughly 90% as singletons. The gene calls are TRBV29-1 and TRBJ2-3; TRBD2 matches 7 bases. The TCR sequence derives from a human donor in a cohort sampled during active COVID-19. Material for sequencing was peripheral blood. The CDR3 reads CSVGGVGGARTDTQYF. The CDR3 bases are TGCAGCGTTGGAGGGGTGGGAGGGGCTCGCACAGATACGCAGTATTTT.